The clone carrying this T cell receptor beta chain has ten or more counts. Antigen: not known. 5'RACE template switching added a universal primer site and UMIs to TCR cDNA. TCRdb passed the 5' RACE reads through MiXCR, listing each CDR3 protein once. The data contain around 590,000 distinct CDR3 sequences, roughly an eighth of them singletons. This specimen belongs to a study of T cells after yellow fever vaccination. Study outcomes and limitations: Post-booster repertoires contained most primary-vaccination clones again (96% CD4, about 90% CD8). One caveat is that FACS-sorted repertoires could contain abundant clonotypes contaminating from the bulk population.

The V gene lost 4 bases and the J gene lost 0 bases, with 9 bases spanning the gap. Germline values: CDR1 LNHNV, CDR2 YYDKDF (reference sequence). The CDR3 spans 14 residues. This clonotype originated in a man between 25 and 39 years old who received the YFV17D yellow fever vaccine. The chain carries TRBV15 and TRBJ2-5; D not resolved. Sample: PBMCs, taken on the day of the yellow fever booster vaccination. This chain's CDR3 is CATSTTSYQETQYF. The CDR3, as DNA: TGTGCCACCAGCACCACATCTTACCAAGAGACCCAGTACTTC.